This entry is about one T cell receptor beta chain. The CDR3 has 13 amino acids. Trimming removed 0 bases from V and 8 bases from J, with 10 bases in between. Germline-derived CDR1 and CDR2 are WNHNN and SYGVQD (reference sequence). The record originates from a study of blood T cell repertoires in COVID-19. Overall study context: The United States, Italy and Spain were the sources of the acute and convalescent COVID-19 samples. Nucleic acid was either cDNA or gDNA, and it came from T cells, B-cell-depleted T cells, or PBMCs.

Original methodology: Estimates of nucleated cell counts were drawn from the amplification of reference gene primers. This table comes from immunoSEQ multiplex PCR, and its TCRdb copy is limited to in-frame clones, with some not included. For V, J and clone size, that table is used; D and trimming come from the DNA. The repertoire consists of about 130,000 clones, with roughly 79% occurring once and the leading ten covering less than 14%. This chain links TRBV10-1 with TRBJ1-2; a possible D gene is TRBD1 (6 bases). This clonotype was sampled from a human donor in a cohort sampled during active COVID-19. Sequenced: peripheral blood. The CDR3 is CASSESETGGYTF. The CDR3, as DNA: TGCGCCAGCAGTGAGTCCGAGACAGGCGGCTACACCTTC.